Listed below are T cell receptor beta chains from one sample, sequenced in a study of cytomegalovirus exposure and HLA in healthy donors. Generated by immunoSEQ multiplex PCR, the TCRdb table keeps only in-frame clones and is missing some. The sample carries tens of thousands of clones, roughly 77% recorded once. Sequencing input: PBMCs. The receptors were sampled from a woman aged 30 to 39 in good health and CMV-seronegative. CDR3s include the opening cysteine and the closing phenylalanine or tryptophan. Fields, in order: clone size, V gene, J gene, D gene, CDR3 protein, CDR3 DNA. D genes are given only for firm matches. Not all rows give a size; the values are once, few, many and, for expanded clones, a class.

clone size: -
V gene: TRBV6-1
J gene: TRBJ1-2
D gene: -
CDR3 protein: CASTNRKYYGYTF
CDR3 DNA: TGTGCCAGCACCAACAGGAAGTACTATGGCTACACCTTC

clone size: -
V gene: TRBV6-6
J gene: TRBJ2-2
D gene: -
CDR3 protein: CASSQLQGGGGELFF
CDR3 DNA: TGTGCCAGCAGCCAACTGCAGGGAGGGGGCGGGGAGCTGTTTTTT

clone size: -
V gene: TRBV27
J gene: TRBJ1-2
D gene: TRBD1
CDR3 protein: CASSPRQGALDGYTF
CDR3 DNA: TGTGCCAGCAGTCCGCGACAGGGGGCGTTGGATGGCTACACCTTC

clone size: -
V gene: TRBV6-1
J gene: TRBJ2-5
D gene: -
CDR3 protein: CASRNRDGETQYF
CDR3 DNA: TGTGCCAGCAGAAACAGGGATGGAGAGACCCAGTACTTC

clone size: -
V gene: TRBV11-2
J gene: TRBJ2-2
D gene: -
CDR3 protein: CASSLRGIGNGELFF
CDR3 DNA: TGTGCCAGCAGCCTAAGAGGAATCGGAAACGGGGAGCTGTTTTTT

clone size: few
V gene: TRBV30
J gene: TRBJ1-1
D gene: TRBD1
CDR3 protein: CAWRGSGGQRVAFF
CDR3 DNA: TGTGCCTGGAGAGGCTCAGGGGGCCAGCGTGTTGCTTTCTTT

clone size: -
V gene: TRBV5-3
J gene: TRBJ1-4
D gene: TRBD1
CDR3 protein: CARSLGQGRPNEKLFF
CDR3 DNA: TGTGCCAGAAGCCTGGGACAGGGGAGACCTAATGAAAAACTGTTTTTT

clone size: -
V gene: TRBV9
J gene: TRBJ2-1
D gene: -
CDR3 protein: CASSVEGQGNEQFF
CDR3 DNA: TGTGCCAGCAGCGTAGAGGGGCAAGGGAATGAGCAGTTCTTC

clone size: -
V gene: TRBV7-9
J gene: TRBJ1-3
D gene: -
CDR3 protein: CASSLGHPSSGNTIYF
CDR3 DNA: TGTGCCAGCAGCCTGGGACACCCGAGCTCTGGAAACACCATATATTTT

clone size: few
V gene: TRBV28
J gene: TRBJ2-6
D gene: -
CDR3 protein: CASRLLSVANVLTF
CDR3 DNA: TGTGCCAGCAGACTCTTATCGGTGGCCAACGTCCTGACTTTC

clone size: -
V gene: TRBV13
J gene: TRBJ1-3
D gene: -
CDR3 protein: CASSLSNTIYF
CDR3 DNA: TGTGCCAGCAGCTTATCGAACACCATATATTTT

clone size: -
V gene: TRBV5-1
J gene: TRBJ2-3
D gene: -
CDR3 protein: CASSFYTDTQYF
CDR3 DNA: TGCGCCAGCAGCTTTTACACAGATACGCAGTATTTT

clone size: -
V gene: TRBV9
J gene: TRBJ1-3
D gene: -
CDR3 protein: CASSPGDGNTIYF
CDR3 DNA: TGTGCCAGCAGCCCGGGGGATGGAAACACCATATATTTT

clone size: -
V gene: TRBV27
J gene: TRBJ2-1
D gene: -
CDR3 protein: CASTFGPSGYNEQFF
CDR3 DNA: TGTGCCAGCACGTTTGGTCCCTCGGGCTACAATGAGCAGTTCTTC

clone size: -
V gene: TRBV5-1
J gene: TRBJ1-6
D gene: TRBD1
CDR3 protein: CASSPSSGTGYSPLHF
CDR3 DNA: TGCGCCAGCAGCCCGTCTTCCGGGACAGGTTATTCACCCCTCCACTTT

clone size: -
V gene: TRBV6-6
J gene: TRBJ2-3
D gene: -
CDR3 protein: CASSRQASTDTQYF
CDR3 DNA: TGTGCCAGCAGCAGACAGGCCAGCACAGATACGCAGTATTTT

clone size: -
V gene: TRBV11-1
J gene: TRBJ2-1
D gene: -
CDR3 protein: CASSLAAGAINEQFF
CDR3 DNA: TGTGCCAGCAGCTTAGCGGCGGGGGCCATCAATGAGCAGTTCTTC

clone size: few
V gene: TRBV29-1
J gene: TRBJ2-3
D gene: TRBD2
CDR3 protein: CSAPGLASPTDTQYF
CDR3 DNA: TGCAGCGCTCCGGGACTAGCATCCCCCACAGATACGCAGTATTTT

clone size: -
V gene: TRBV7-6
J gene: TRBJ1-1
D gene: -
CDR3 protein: CASTNQTENTEAFF
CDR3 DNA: TGTGCCAGCACCAACCAGACAGAGAACACTGAAGCTTTCTTT

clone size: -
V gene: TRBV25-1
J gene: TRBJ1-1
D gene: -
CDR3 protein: CASSGVGVRGKNTEAFF
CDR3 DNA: TGTGCCAGCAGCGGGGTGGGGGTGAGGGGGAAGAACACTGAAGCTTTCTTT

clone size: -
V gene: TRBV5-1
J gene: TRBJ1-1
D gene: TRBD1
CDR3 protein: CASSQTGGGNTEAFF
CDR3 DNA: TGCGCCAGCAGCCAAACAGGGGGCGGAAACACTGAAGCTTTCTTT

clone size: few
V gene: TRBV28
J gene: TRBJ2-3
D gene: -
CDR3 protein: CASSFFSERGTDTQYF
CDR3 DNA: TGTGCCAGCAGTTTTTTCTCGGAGCGGGGCACAGATACGCAGTATTTT

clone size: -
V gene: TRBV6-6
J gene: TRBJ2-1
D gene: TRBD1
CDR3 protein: CASSSGQGARNEQFF
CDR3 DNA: TGTGCCAGCAGCTCCGGACAGGGAGCCCGCAATGAGCAGTTCTTC

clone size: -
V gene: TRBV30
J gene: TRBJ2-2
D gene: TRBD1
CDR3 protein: CAWAGTGSTGELFF
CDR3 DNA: TGTGCCTGGGCCGGGACAGGGAGCACCGGGGAGCTGTTTTTT

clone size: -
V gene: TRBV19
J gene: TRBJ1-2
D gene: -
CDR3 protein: CASSMRSRGYTF
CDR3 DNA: TGTGCCAGTAGTATGAGATCTAGAGGCTACACCTTC

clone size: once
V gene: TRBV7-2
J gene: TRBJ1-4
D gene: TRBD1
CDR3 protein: CASSLRQTGLNEKLFF
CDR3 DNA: TGTGCCAGCAGCTTACGACAGACAGGGTTAAATGAAAAACTGTTTTTT

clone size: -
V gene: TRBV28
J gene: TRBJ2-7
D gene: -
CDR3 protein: CASSLSGVSSEQYF
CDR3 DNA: TGTGCCAGCAGTTTATCGGGGGTTTCGAGCGAGCAGTACTTC

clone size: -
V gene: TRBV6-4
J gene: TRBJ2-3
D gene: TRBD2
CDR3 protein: CASRASGGTDTQYF
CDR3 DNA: TGTGCCAGCAGGGCTAGCGGTGGCACAGATACGCAGTATTTT

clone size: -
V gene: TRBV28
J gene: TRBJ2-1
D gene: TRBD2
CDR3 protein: CASRRRGLADSYNEQFF
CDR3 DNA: TGTGCCAGCAGGCGGAGGGGACTAGCGGACTCCTACAATGAGCAGTTCTTC

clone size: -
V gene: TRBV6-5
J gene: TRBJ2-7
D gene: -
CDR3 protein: CASSLYANYEQYF
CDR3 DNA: TGTGCCAGCAGTTTATACGCTAACTACGAGCAGTACTTC

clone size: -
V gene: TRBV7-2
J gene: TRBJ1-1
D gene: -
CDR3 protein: CASSSRFREAGRTEAFF
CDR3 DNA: TGTGCCAGCAGCTCTCGTTTCAGGGAGGCAGGGAGAACTGAAGCTTTCTTT

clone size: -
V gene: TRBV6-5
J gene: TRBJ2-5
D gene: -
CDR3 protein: CASSYTRQETQYF
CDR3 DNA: TGTGCCAGCAGTTACACCAGGCAAGAGACCCAGTACTTC

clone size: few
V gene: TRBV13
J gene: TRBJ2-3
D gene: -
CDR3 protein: CASRRGFDTDTQYF
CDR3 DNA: TGTGCCAGCAGAAGGGGCTTTGACACAGATACGCAGTATTTT

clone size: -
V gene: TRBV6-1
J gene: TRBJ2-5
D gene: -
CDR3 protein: CASSEGLTQETQYF
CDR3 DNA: TGTGCCAGCAGTGAAGGTCTAACTCAAGAGACCCAGTACTTC

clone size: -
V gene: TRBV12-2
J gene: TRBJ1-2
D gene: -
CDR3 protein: CASRPEGVNYGYTF
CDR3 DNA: TGTGCAAGTCGCCCCGAGGGGGTAAACTATGGCTACACCTTC

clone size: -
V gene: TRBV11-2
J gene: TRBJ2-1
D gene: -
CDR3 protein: CASSLIRGSYNEQFF
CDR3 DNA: TGTGCCAGCAGCTTAATTCGGGGAAGTTACAATGAGCAGTTCTTC

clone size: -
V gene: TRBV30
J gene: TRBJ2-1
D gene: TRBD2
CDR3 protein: CAWGGLADNEQFF
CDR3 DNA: TGTGCCTGGGGAGGACTAGCGGACAATGAGCAGTTCTTC

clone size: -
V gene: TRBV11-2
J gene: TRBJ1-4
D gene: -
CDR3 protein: CASSPRTGYREKLFF
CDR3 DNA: TGTGCCAGCAGCCCCAGGACGGGGTATAGGGAAAAACTGTTTTTT

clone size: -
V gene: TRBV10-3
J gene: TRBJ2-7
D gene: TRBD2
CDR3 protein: CAISRTAGESYEQYF
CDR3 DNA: TGTGCCATCAGTAGGACTGCGGGAGAATCCTACGAGCAGTACTTC

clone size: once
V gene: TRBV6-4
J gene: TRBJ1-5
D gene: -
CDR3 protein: CASSDYRCGQGWGYSNQPQHF
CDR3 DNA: TGTGCCAGCAGTGACTATCGATGTGGGCAGGGATGGGGATATAGCAATCAGCCCCAGCATTTT

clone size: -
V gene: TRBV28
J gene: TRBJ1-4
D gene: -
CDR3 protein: CASSFGSGRLGEKLFF
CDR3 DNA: TGTGCCAGCAGTTTCGGGAGCGGGAGGCTTGGTGAAAAACTGTTTTTT

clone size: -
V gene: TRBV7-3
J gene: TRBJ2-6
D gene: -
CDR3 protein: CASSPDRYSGANVLTF
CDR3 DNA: TGTGCCAGCAGCCCAGACAGGTACTCTGGGGCCAACGTCCTGACTTTC

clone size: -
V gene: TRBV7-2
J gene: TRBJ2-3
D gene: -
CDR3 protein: CASSLARGTDTQYF
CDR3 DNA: TGTGCCAGCAGCCTTGCGCGGGGCACAGATACGCAGTATTTT

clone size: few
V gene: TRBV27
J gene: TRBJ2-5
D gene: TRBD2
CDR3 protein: CASSLRGLAGETQYF
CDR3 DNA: TGTGCCAGCAGTTTAAGGGGACTAGCGGGTGAGACCCAGTACTTC

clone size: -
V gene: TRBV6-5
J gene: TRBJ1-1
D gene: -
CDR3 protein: CASSYFLETANTEAFF
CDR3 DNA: TGTGCCAGCAGTTACTTTCTTGAGACAGCGAACACTGAAGCTTTCTTT

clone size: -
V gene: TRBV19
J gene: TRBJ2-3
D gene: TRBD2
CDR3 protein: CASQFRLAGTDTQYF
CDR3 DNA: TGTGCCAGCCAATTTAGGCTAGCGGGCACAGATACGCAGTATTTT

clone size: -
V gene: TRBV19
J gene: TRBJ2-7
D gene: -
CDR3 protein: CASSIGASYEQYF
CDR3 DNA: TGTGCCAGTAGTATAGGAGCCTCCTACGAGCAGTACTTC

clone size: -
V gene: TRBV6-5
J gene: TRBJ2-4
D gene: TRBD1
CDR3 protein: CASRHDRGFKNIQYF
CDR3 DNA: TGTGCCAGCAGACACGACAGGGGTTTCAAAAACATTCAGTACTTC

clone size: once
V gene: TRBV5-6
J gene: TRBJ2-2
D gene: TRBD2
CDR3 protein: CASSLVAGEVGGLFF
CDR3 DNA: TGTGCCAGCAGCTTGGTAGCGGGAGAGGTCGGGGGGCTGTTTTTT

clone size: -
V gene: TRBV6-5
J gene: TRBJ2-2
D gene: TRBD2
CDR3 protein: CASAVAGGFTGELFF
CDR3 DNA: TGTGCCAGCGCCGTAGCGGGAGGGTTCACCGGGGAGCTGTTTTTT

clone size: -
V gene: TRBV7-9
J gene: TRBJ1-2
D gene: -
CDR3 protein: CASSPYLGDGYTF
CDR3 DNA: TGTGCCAGCAGCCCCTATTTAGGGGATGGCTACACCTTC

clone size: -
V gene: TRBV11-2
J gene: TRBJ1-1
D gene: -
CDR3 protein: CASSLYSQAERGEAFF
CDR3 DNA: TGTGCCAGCAGCTTGTACTCACAGGCGGAAAGAGGTGAAGCTTTCTTT

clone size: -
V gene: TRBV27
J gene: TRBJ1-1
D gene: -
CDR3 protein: CASSLSGATEAFF
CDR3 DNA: TGTGCCAGCAGTTTAAGCGGGGCCACTGAAGCTTTCTTT

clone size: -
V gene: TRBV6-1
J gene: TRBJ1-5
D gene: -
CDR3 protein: CASSEGTRSSNQPQHF
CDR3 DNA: TGTGCCAGCAGCGAAGGAACAAGGAGTAGCAATCAGCCCCAGCATTTT